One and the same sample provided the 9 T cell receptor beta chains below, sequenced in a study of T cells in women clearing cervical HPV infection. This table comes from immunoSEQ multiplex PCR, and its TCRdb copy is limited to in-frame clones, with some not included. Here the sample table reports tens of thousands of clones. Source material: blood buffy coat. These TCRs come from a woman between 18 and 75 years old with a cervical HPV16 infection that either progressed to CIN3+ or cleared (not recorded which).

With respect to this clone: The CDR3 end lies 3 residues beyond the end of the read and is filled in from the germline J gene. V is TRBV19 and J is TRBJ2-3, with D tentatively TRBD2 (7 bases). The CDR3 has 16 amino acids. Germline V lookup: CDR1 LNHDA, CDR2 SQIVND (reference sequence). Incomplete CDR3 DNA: TGTGCCAGTAGTATTTGGGGGGGGCCCTTCCAAGAGACG. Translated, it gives CASSIWGGPFQET. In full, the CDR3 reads CASSIWGGPFQETQYF. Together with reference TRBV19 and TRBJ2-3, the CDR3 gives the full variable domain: DGGITQSPKYLFRKEGQNVTLSCEQNLNHDAMYWYRQDPGQGLRLIYYSQIVNDFQKGDIAEGYSVSREKKESFPLTVTSAQKNPTAFYLCASSIWGGPFQETQYFGPGTRLTVL.

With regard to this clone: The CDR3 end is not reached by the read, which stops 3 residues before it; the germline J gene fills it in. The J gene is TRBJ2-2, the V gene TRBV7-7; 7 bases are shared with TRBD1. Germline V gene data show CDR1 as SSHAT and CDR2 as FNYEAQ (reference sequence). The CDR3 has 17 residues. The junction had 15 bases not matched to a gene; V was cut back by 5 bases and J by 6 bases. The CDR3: CASSKYSGGPAAGELFF. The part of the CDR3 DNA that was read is TGTGCCAGCAGCAAATATTCAGGGGGTCCCGCCGCCGGGGAG.

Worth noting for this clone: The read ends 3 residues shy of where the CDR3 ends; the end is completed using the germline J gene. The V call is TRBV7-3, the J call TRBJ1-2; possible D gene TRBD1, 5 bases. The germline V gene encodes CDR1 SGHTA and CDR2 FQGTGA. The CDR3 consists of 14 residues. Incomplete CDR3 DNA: TGTGCCAGCAGCTTAAAGTCGACGACAGATACC. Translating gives CASSLKSTTDT. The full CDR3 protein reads CASSLKSTTDTYTF.

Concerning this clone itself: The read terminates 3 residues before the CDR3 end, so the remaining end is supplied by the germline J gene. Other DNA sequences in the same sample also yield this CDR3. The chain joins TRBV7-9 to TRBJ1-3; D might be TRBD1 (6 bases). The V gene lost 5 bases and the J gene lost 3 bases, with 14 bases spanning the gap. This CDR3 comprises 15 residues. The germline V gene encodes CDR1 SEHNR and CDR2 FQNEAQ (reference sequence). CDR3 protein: CASSLQGGSGNTIYF. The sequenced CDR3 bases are TGTGCCAGCAGCCTACAGGGAGGTAGTGGAAACACC. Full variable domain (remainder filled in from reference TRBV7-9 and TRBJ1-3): DTGVSQNPRHKITKRGQNVTFRCDPISEHNRLYWYRQTLGQGPEFLTYFQNEAQLEKSRLLSDRFSAERPKGSFSTLEIQRTEQGDSAMYLCASSLQGGSGNTIYFGEGSWLTVV.

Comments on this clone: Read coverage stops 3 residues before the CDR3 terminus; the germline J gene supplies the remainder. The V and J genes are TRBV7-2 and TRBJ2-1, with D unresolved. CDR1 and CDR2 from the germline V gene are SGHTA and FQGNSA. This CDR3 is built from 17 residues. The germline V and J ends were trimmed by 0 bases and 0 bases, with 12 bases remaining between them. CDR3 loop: CASSLARPQSSYNEQFF. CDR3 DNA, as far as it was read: TGTGCCAGCAGCTTAGCTCGCCCGCAGAGCTCCTACAATGAG.

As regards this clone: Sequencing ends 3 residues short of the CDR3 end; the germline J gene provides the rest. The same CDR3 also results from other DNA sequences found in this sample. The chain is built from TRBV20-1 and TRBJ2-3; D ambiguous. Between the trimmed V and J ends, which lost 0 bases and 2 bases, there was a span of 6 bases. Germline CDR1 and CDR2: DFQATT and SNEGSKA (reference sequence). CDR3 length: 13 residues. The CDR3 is CSARDTVTDTQYF. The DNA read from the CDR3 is TGCAGTGCTAGAGATACGGTCACAGATACG.

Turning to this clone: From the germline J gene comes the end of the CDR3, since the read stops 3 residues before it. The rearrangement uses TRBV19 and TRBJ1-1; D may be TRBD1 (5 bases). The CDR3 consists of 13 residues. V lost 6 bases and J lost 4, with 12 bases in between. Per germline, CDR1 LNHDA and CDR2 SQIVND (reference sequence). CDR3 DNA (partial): TGTGCCAGTAGCGCAGGGTTGGGCACTGAA. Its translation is CASSAGLGTE. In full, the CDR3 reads CASSAGLGTEAFF.

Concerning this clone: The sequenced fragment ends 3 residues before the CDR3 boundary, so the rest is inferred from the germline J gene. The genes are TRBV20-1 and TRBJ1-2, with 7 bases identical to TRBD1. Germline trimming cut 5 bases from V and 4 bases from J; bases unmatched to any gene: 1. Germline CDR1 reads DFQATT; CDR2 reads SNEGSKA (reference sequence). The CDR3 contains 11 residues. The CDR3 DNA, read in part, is TGCAGTGCTGACAGGGCCTATGGC. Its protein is CSADRAYG. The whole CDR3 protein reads CSADRAYGYTF.

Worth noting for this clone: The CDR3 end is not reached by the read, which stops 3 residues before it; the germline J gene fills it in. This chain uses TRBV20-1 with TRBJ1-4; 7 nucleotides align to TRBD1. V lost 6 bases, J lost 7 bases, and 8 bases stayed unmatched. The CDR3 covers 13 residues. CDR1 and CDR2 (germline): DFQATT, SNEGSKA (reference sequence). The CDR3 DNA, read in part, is TGCAGTGCCCCTCAGGGGGTGGGTGAAAAA. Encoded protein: CSAPQGVGEK. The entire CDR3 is CSAPQGVGEKLFF.